Sequencing of this TCR beta chain was carried out in a study of identical twins. Study findings and constraints: Researchers reported excess low generation probability among twin-shared out-of-frame alpha sequences.

Germline V CDR1 and CDR2: SGHRS, YFSETQ. CDR3 length equals 18 residues. V shed 1 base, J shed 0 bases, and the junction held 10 bases outside the gene matches. This clonotype was counted many times. What it binds is unknown. TCRdb passed the 5' RACE reads through MiXCR, listing each CDR3 protein once. The sample gives about 340,000 distinct CDR3 sequences, over 9% of which show up once; around 6.9% is in the top ten. The data were also submitted as part of a second study, on yellow fever vaccine responses in identical twins.

This sequence was found in a woman under 30 in good health. The chain links TRBV5-1 to TRBJ2-4; 7 positions match TRBD1. Sequencing input: CD8+ T cells sorted from blood. CDR3 coding DNA: TGCGCCAGCAGCTTGATTACGGGACAGTACCTAGCCAAAAACATTCAGTACTTC. This translates into CASSLITGQYLAKNIQYF.